This T cell receptor beta chain was captured by sequencing in a study of CD8 T cells in Susac syndrome. After removal of 1 base from V and 4 bases from J, the junction contained 4 bases not matched to a gene. Looked up from germline, CDR1 is MGHRA and CDR2 is YSYEKL. The CDR3 sequence is 15 residues long. Random-hexamer reverse transcription was applied to about 0.5 to 1 ug RNA. From the immunoSEQ multiplex PCR reads, TCRdb called clonotypes with MiXCR, one entry per CDR3 protein. The sample lists a few hundred thousand distinct CDR3 sequences, around 96% seen once, with 0.075% to 0.095% in the top ten.

The source material was CD4+ T cells from PBMCs. The chain couples TRBV4-1 to TRBJ2-3; TRBD2 aligns across 8 bases. The TCR originated in a human donor with multiple sclerosis. CDR3 in DNA: TGCGCCAGCAGCCAAGGAGCGGGAGTTCCAGATACGCAGTATTTT. This translates into CASSQGAGVPDTQYF.